This T cell receptor (beta chain) was profiled in a study of blood T cell repertoires in COVID-19. Overall study context: Some COVID-19 samples were acute and others convalescent; all came from the United States, Italy and Spain.

In the source study's methods: The assay estimated nucleated cells by amplifying reference gene primers. Assay used: immunoSEQ multiplex PCR; TCRdb lists only in-frame clones, some missing. The V and J calls and clone size were taken over from that table, and D and trimming were inferred from the DNA. The data hold fewer than 250,000 clones, with roughly 87% observed a single time. Individuals aged roughly 18 to 90 years were recruited from 24 US areas. In assigning cohorts, the study relied on participant-reported clinical history. CDR3 length: 15 residues. V was trimmed by 4 bases and J by 7 bases, leaving 17 bases between them. Looked up from germline, CDR1 is SEHNR and CDR2 is FQNEAQ (reference sequence).

The sample was PBMCs or T cells enriched from blood (not recorded which). This receptor was obtained from a woman aged 30 to 39 with acute COVID-19. V gene TRBV7-9 combines with J gene TRBJ1-5, with D maybe TRBD1 (6 bases). The CDR3 nucleotides are TGTGCCAGCAGCTCAGGTCGGGGGGCCCGGCAGCCCCAGCATTTT. This translates into CASSSGRGARQPQHF.